This T cell receptor (beta chain) was documented in a study of CD8+ T cells in alopecia areata. Study overall: The graft donors were approximately 6-12-month-old C3H/HeJ mice with spontaneous alopecia, and their skin went to approximately 7-11-week-old female C3H/HeJ mice.

Only a few counts were recorded for this clone. Its antigen is currently unknown. Genes and germline are mouse. From the germline J gene comes the end of the CDR3, since the read stops 4 residues before it. Whole-study results and caveats: Lesional scalp displayed greater clonality than normal scalp, most notably in alopecia totalis/universalis. TCR sharing across patients was less clear than in mice, possibly HLA-related. Scalp samples also yield sequences of resident alphabeta T cells from normal skin.

TCR sequencing used cDNA made by reverse transcription of extracted RNA. The data were produced by immunoSEQ multiplex PCR, yet TCRdb's version contains in-frame clones alone and is incomplete. The sample shows around 100,000 clones, none of them appearing just once. CDR1 and CDR2 from the germline V gene are NNHDY and SYVADS. The CDR3 runs 15 residues. The receptor's source is a C3H/HeJ mouse with alopecia areata. The strain's MHC type: H2-k. The gene calls are TRBV13-3 and TRBJ1-4, with 10 positions matching TRBD1. The specimen sequenced was lesional skin. The CDR3 DNA, read in part, is TGTGCCAGCAGTGATTTGGGACAGGGGTTCGAA. This gives the protein CASSDLGQGFE. From start to end, the CDR3 is CASSDLGQGFERLFF.